The 16 T cell receptor beta chains below come from one sample, sequenced in a study of OX40 agonist ivuxolimab in advanced cancers. Generated by immunoSEQ multiplex PCR, the TCRdb table keeps only in-frame clones and is missing some. This table has 78,000 or so clones, almost 95% appearing once. The specimen was CD4+ or CD8+ T cells sorted from blood, collected in a trial of the OX40 agonist ivuxolimab. These receptors originate from an adult with an advanced solid tumor such as melanoma, head and neck, liver or kidney cancer.

The V and J genes are TRBV6-5 and TRBJ1-3; possible D gene TRBD1, 5 bases. This CDR3 is 15 amino acids long. The germline gives CDR1 MNHEY, CDR2 SVGAGI. V lost 2 bases and J 4 bases, leaving 12 bases between the germline ends. CDR3 amino acids: CASSYARDGGNTIYF. DNA for the CDR3: TGTGCCAGCAGTTACGCCCGGGACGGAGGAAACACCATATATTTT.

The V and J genes are TRBV5-4 and TRBJ2-7; unclear D gene. V shed 3 bases and J shed 7 bases, with 11 bases lying between them. This CDR3 contains 12 residues. Germline V gene lookup returns CDR1 SGHNT and CDR2 YYREEE (reference sequence). For the CDR3, the DNA is TGTGCCAGCAGCTCCCCAGATCAGGAGCAGTACTTC. Amino acids: CASSSPDQEQYF.

This chain uses TRBV6-5 with TRBJ1-1; TRBD1 is a possible D gene (5 bases). V shed 6 bases and J shed 7 bases, with 18 bases lying between them. CDR1 is MNHEY, CDR2 SVGAGI, per germline. The CDR3 extends over 14 amino acids. The CDR3 reads CASRPWQAGSEAFF. The CDR3 region has the DNA TGTGCCAGCAGACCTTGGCAGGCAGGGAGTGAAGCTTTCTTT.

The chain is built from TRBV27 and TRBJ1-2, with D unresolved. The V gene's germline CDR1 is MNHEY and CDR2 SMNVEV (reference sequence). Trimming pared 0 bases from V and 4 bases from J, leaving 9 bases between. CDR3 length: 14 amino acids. Here the CDR3 reads CASSLSYGPYGYTF. The CDR3 bases are TGTGCCAGCAGTTTATCTTACGGACCCTATGGCTACACCTTC.

Notes on this clone: Other DNA sequences from this sample encode an identical CDR3 as well. The rearrangement uses TRBV5-1 and TRBJ2-7; TRBD1 matches at 10 bases. CDR3 length: 13 residues. V dropped 3 bases and J dropped 5; count of bases not matched to a gene: 2. In germline, CDR1 is SGHRS, CDR2 YFSETQ. CDR3 sequence reads: CASSSGTGDEQYF. The CDR3 DNA reads TGCGCCAGCAGCTCTGGGACAGGGGACGAGCAGTACTTC.

The chain's CDR3 is CASSNRGQLHGYTF. CDR3 sequence (DNA): TGTGCCAGCAGCAACAGGGGGCAACTGCATGGCTACACCTTC. V usage is TRBV7-2 and J usage is TRBJ1-2; 9 positions match TRBD1. Looked up from germline, CDR1 is SGHTA and CDR2 is FQGNSA. Trimming cost V 5 bases and J 6 bases; bases outside gene matches: 7. The CDR3 contains 14 residues.

The rearrangement joins TRBV5-1 to TRBJ2-5, with D possibly called TRBD1 or TRBD2 (5 bases each). Germline V gives CDR1 SGHRS, CDR2 YFSETQ. V shed 1 base and J shed 1 base, with 8 bases lying between them. The CDR3 is 14 residues long. This CDR3 is CASSLRDAQETQYF. CDR3 nucleotides: TGCGCCAGCAGCTTGAGGGACGCCCAAGAGACCCAGTACTTC.

J is TRBJ1-5 and V is TRBV7-6, with D uncertain. CDR3 length: 13 residues. V lost 5 bases and J lost 2, with 7 bases in between. Germline CDR1 and CDR2: SGHVS and FNYEAQ. CDR3 protein: CASSIGGNQPQHF. CDR3 DNA sequence: TGTGCCAGCAGCATCGGGGGCAATCAGCCCCAGCATTTT. Using reference TRBV7-6 and TRBJ1-5 for the parts outside the CDR3, the full variable domain is GAGVSQSPRYKVTKRGQDVALRCDPISGHVSLYWYRQALGQGPEFLTYFNYEAQQDKSGLPNDRFSAERPEGSISTLTIQRTEQRDSAMYRCASSIGGNQPQHFGDGTRLSIL.

The CDR3 nucleotides read TGTGCCAGCAGTGAGCACAGCCGGAACACTGAAGCTTTCTTT. Translation gives CASSEHSRNTEAFF. The J gene is TRBJ1-1, the V gene TRBV6-5; D is uncertain. The CDR3 spans 14 residues. Germline V lookup: CDR1 MNHEY, CDR2 SVGAGI. Trimming took 5 bases from V and 1 from J, leaving 11 bases between them.

This chain uses TRBV6-1 with TRBJ1-2; 7 nucleotides line up with TRBD1. The CDR3 runs 13 residues. V dropped 7 bases and J dropped 8; count of bases not matched to a gene: 10. Germline CDR1 and CDR2: MNHNS and SASEGT. The CDR3 DNA reads TGTGCCAGCAACGCCGGGACAGCGGGCGGCTACACCTTC. Encoded protein: CASNAGTAGGYTF.

The J gene is TRBJ2-7, the V gene TRBV6-5, with D unresolved. V dropped 6 bases and J dropped 3 bases, with 9 bases sitting between them. The germline gives CDR1 MNHEY, CDR2 SVGAGI. There are 12 residues in the CDR3. Here the CDR3 DNA reads TGTGCCAGCAGCTCGGAAAGCTACGAGCAGTACTTC. Residues: CASSSESYEQYF.

The chain has TRBV27 and TRBJ2-3, with D uncertain. This CDR3 is built from 15 residues. Trimming left V 2 bases short and J 0 bases short, with 9 bases between. In germline, CDR1 is MNHEY, CDR2 SMNVEV (reference sequence). CDR3 residues: CASSLVRQSTDTQYF. As DNA, the CDR3 is TGTGCCAGCAGTTTAGTTAGGCAAAGCACAGATACGCAGTATTTT.

This clone was counted a few times. The V and J genes are TRBV9 and TRBJ1-1; the D gene is possibly TRBD1 (5 bases). Trimming took 4 bases from V and 4 from J, leaving 17 bases between them. This CDR3 has 15 residues. Germline loops: CDR1 SGDLS, CDR2 YYNGEE. The CDR3 here is CASSFPPGGGTEAFF. The CDR3 region has the DNA TGTGCCAGCAGCTTCCCCCCGGGGGGGGGCACTGAAGCTTTCTTT. Using reference TRBV9 and TRBJ1-1 for the parts outside the CDR3, the full variable domain is DSGVTQTPKHLITATGQRVTLRCSPRSGDLSVYWYQQSLDQGLQFLIQYYNGEERAKGNILERFSAQQFPDLHSELNLSSLELGDSALYFCASSFPPGGGTEAFFGQGTRLTVV.

The V call is TRBV18, the J call TRBJ1-3; D gene ambiguous. Germline-derived CDR1 and CDR2 are KGHSH and LQKENI. The CDR3 length is 17 residues. Trimming stripped 2 bases from V and 2 bases from J, with 16 bases between. Here the CDR3 reads CASSPVGRDPPGNTIYF. CDR3 DNA sequence: TGTGCCAGCTCACCAGTGGGCCGAGACCCCCCTGGAAACACCATATATTTT.

This chain joins TRBV19 and TRBJ1-2, with D maybe TRBD1 (5 bases). Between the trimmed V and J ends, which lost 4 bases and 4 bases, there was a span of 16 bases. This CDR3 spans 15 amino acids. In germline, CDR1 is LNHDA, CDR2 SQIVND (reference sequence). The CDR3 protein is CASSNIGDFPYGYTF. The DNA for the CDR3 is TGTGCCAGTAGTAACATCGGGGACTTCCCCTATGGCTACACCTTC.

This chain connects TRBV18 to TRBJ2-3; D might be TRBD2 (6 bases). The CDR3 is made up of 15 amino acids. Germline CDR1 KGHSH, CDR2 LQKENI. Trimming took off 6 bases at V and 3 bases at J, with 16 bases between the two ends. CDR3 DNA sequence: TGTGCCAGCTCCCCCTCCCTGGGGAGGACAGATACGCAGTATTTT. This gives the protein CASSPSLGRTDTQYF.